The text below deals with one T cell receptor (beta chain). What it binds is unknown. Method: immunoSEQ multiplex PCR; TCRdb's copy keeps in-frame clones and lacks some. The sample holds about 45,000 clones, 65% to 90% seen once. This entry comes from a study of lymphopenia after photon versus proton radiotherapy. The study, taken as a whole, reports: Proton therapy kept repertoires fairly stable, unlike photons, which gained effector/memory cells.

Sequenced material: peripheral blood, taken from a patient treated with photon-based radiotherapy. This TCR came from a man in his forties with gastric cancer.

In DNA, the CDR3 is TGTGCCAGCAGCTTGGGGGTGGCTAGCGGGGACCTCACAGATACGCAGTATTTT. It translates to CASSLGVASGDLTDTQYF. This chain connects TRBV7-9 to TRBJ2-3, with 9 bases aligning to TRBD2. Germline values: CDR1 SEHNR, CDR2 FQNEAQ (reference sequence). The junction had 12 bases not matched to a gene; V was cut back by 3 bases and J by 2 bases. This CDR3 comprises 18 residues.